This T cell receptor (beta chain) was captured in a study of T cells after posttransplantation cyclophosphamide. Whole-study results and caveats: After PTCy, TRB diversity resembled that of CNI/methotrexate controls. TRB overlap between skin or GI tissue T cells and blood was limited.

CDR1 is SGDLS and CDR2 is YYNGEE in the germline V gene. V trimming: 3 bases; J trimming: 0 bases; junction bases outside the gene matches: 3. The CDR3 runs 15 residues. About this clone: The antigen is unknown.

Sequencing was performed with immunoSEQ multiplex PCR; in TCRdb, only in-frame clones are kept and a portion is missing. This table holds tens of thousands of clones, around 84% found once. The sequencing input was PBMCs. The chain couples TRBV9 to TRBJ2-1, with 7 bases fitting TRBD2. The receptor's source is a man aged 25-40 years with a blood cancer, CMV-positive, and with a related stem cell donor. CDR3 sequence (DNA): TGTGCCAGCAGCGCCCGGGGGGACTCCTACAATGAGCAGTTCTTC. Translated: CASSARGDSYNEQFF.